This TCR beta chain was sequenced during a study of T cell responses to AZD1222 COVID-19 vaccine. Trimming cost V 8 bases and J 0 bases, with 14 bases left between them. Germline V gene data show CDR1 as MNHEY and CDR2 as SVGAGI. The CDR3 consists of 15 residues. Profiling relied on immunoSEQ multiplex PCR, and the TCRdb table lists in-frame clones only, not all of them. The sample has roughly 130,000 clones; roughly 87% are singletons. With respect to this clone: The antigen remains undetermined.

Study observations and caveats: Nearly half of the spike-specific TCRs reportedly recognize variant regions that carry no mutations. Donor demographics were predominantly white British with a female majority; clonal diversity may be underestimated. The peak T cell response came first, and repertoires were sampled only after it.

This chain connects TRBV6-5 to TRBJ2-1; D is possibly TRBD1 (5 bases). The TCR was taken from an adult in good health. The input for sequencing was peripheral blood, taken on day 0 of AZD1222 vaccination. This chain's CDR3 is CASRFEQVSYNEQFF. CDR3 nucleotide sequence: TGTGCCAGCCGATTTGAACAGGTCTCCTACAATGAGCAGTTCTTC.